The clone carrying this T cell receptor beta chain was observed a handful of times. The record originates from a study of blood T cells in healthy people across ages. This CDR3 has 17 residues. Trimming stripped 6 bases from V and 0 bases from J, with 18 bases between. PCR was performed a second time for about 6 to 11 cycles using a sample-barcoded 5' primer and a J-beta primer mix. TCRdb passed the 5' RACE reads through MiXCR, listing each CDR3 protein once. The sample has around 1,000,000 distinct CDR3 sequences; more than 30% are singletons. The sample comprised blood. The origin of this receptor is a man younger than 35 in good health. The chain recombines TRBV12-3 or TRBV12-4 with TRBJ2-4; D might be TRBD2 (6 bases). The CDR3 sequence is CASSPSGGVLAKNIQYF. The DNA of the CDR3 is TGTGCCAGCAGCCCCAGTGGAGGGGTACTAGCCAAAAACATTCAGTACTTC.